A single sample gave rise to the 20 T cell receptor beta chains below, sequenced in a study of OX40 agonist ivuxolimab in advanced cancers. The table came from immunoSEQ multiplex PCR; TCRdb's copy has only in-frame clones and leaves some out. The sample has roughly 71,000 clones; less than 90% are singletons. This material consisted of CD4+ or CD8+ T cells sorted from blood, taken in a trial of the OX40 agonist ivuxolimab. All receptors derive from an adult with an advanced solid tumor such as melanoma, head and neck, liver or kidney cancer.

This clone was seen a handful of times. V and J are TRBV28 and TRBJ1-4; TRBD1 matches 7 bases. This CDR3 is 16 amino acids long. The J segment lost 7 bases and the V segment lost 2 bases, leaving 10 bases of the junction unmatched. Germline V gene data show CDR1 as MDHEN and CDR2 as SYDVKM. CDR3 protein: CASSLPEGATSEKLFF. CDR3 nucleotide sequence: TGTGCCAGCAGTTTACCCGAGGGGGCGACGAGTGAAAAACTGTTTTTT. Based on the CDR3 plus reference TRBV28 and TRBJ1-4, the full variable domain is DVKVTQSSRYLVKRTGEKVFLECVQDMDHENMFWYRQDPGLGLRLIYFSYDVKMKEKGDIPEGYSVSREKKERFSLILESASTNQTSMYLCASSLPEGATSEKLFFGSGTQLSVL.

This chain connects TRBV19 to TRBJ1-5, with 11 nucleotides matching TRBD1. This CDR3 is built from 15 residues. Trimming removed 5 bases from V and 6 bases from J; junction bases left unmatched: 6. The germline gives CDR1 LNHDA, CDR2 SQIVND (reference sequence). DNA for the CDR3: TGTGCCAGTAGTCGGGACAGGGGGTTGAGTCAGCCCCAGCATTTT. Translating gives CASSRDRGLSQPQHF.

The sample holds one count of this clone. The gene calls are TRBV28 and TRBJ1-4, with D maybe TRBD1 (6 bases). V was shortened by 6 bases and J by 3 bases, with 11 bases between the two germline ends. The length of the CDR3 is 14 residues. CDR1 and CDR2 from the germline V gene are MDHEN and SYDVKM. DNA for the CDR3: TGTGCCAGCAGAGAGGGGGTAGCTAATGAAAAACTGTTTTTT. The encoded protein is CASREGVANEKLFF.

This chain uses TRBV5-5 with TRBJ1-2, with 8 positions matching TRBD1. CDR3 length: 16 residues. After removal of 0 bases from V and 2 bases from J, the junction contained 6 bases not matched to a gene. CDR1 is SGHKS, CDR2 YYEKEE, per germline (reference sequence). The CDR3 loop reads CASSLGYPGGNYGYTF. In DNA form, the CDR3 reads TGTGCCAGCAGCTTGGGGTACCCAGGGGGCAACTATGGCTACACCTTC. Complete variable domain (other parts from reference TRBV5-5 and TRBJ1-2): DAGVTQSPTHLIKTRGQQVTLRCSPISGHKSVSWYQQVLGQGPQFIFQYYEKEERGRGNFPDRFSARQFPNYSSELNVNALLLGDSALYLCASSLGYPGGNYGYTFGSGTRLTVV.

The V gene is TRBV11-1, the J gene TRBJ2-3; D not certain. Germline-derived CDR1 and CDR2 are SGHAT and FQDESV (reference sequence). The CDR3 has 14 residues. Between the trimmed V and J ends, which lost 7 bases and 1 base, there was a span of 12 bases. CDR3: CASTPPVRTDTQYF. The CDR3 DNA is TGTGCCAGCACCCCCCCCGTGCGCACAGATACGCAGTATTTT.

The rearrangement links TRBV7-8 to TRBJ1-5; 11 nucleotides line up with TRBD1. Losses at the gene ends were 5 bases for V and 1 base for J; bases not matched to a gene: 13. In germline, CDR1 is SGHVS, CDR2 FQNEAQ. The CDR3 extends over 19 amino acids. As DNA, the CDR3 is TGTGCCAGCAGCCGTACCGGGACAGGGGGTTCGGGAAGCAATCAGCCCCAGCATTTT. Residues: CASSRTGTGGSGSNQPQHF.

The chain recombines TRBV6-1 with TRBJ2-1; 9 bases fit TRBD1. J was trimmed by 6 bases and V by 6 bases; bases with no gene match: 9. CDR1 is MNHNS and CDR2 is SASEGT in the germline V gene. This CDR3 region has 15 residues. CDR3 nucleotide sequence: TGTGCCAGCAGAGACAAACCGGGACAGGGCAATGAGCAGTTCTTC. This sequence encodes CASRDKPGQGNEQFF.

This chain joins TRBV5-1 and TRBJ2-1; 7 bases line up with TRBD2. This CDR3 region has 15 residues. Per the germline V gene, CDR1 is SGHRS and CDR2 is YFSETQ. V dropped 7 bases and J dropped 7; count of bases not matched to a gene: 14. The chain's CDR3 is CASWRGGGDLNEQFF. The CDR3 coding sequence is TGCGCCAGCTGGCGGGGCGGGGGAGACTTAAATGAGCAGTTCTTC.

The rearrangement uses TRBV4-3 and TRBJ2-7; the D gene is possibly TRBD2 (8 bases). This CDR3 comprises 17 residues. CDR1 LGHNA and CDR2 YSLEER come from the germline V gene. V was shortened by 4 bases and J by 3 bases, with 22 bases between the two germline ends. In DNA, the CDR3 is TGCGCCAGCAGCCCTACGGGAGGGGGCTACGTCCACTACGAGCAGTACTTC. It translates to CASSPTGGGYVHYEQYF.

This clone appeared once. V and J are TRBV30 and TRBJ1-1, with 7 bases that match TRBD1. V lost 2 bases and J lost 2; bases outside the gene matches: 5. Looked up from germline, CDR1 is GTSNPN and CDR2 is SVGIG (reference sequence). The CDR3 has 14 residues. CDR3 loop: CAWSRAGGNTEAFF. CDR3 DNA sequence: TGTGCCTGGAGTCGGGCAGGGGGAAACACTGAAGCTTTCTTT.

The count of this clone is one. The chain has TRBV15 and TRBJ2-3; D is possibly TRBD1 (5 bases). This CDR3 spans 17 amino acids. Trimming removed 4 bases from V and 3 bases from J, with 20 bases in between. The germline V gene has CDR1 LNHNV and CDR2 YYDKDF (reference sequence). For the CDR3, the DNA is TGTGCCACCAGCACACCCTTAGGGGAAACCAATACAGATACGCAGTATTTT. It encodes CATSTPLGETNTDTQYF.

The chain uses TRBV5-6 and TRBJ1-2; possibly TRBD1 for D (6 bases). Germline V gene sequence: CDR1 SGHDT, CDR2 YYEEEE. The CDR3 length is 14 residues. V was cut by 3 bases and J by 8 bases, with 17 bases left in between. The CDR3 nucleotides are TGTGCCAGCAGCTCGCATACAGGGAAGGGGGGCTACACCTTC. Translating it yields CASSSHTGKGGYTF.

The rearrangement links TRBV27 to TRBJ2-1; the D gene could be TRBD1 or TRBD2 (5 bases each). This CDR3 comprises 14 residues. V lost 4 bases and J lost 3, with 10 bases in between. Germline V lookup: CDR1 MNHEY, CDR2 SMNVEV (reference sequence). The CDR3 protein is CASSSRGNYNEQFF. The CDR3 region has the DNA TGTGCCAGCAGTTCGAGGGGCAACTACAATGAGCAGTTCTTC.

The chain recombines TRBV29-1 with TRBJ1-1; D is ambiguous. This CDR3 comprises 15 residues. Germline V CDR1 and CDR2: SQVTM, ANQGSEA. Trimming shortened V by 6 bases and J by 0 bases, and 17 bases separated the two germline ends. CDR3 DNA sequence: TGCAGCGTCCGACGTGGGGAGGGAGTGAACACTGAAGCTTTCTTT. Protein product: CSVRRGEGVNTEAFF.

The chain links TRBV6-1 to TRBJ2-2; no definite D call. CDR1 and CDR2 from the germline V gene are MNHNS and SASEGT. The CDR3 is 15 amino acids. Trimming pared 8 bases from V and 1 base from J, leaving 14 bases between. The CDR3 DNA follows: TGTGCCAGCCCATCTCCACCGGGGAACACCGGGGAGCTGTTTTTT. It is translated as CASPSPPGNTGELFF.

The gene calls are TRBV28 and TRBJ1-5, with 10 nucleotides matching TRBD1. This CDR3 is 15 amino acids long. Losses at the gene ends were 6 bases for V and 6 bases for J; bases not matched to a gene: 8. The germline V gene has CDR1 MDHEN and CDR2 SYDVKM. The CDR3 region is CASSLNGQGVQPQHF. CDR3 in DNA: TGTGCCAGCAGCCTAAACGGACAGGGGGTTCAGCCCCAGCATTTT.

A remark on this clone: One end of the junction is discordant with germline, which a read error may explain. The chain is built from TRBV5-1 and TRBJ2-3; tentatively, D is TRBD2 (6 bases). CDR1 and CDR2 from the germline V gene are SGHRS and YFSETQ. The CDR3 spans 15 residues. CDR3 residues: CASSLGGSNTDTQYF. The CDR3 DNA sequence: TGCGCCAGCAGTTTGGGGGGTTCGAACACAGATACGCAGTATTTT.

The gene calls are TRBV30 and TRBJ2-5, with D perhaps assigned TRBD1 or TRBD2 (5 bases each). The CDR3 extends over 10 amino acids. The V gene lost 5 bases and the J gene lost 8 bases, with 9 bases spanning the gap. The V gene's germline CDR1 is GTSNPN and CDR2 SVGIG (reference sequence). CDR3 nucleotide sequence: TGTGCCTGGGGGACCATAACCCAGTACTTC. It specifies CAWGTITQYF. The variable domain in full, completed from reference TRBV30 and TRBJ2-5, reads SQTIHQWPATLVQPVGSPLSLECTVEGTSNPNLYWYRQAAGRGLQLLFYSVGIGQISSEVPQNLSASRPQDRQFILSSKKLLLSDSGFYLCAWGTITQYFGPGTRLLVL.

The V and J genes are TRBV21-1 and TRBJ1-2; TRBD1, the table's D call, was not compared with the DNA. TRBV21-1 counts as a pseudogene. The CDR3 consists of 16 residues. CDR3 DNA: TGTGCCAGGGGGACCAAGGACAGGGGTTATCGAGGTGGCTACACCTTC. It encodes CARGTKDRGYRGGYTF.

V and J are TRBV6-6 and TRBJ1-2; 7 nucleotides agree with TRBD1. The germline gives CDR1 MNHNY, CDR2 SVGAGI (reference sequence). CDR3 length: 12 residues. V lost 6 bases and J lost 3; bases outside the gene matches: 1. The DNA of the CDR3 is TGTGCCAGCAGGACAGGGTACTATGGCTACACCTTC. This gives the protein CASRTGYYGYTF.